Listed below are T cell receptor beta chains from one sample, sequenced in a study of blood T cell repertoires in COVID-19. The assay was immunoSEQ multiplex PCR, and TCRdb's table has in-frame clones only and misses some. The sample has about 99,000 clones; 81% are singletons. The specimen was peripheral blood. The receptors originated from a man older than 75 with COVID-19, enrolled during active disease. CDR3s include the opening cysteine and the closing phenylalanine or tryptophan. Each record gives: V gene, J gene, CDR3 protein.

TRBV3-1/TRBV3-2	TRBJ2-2	CASSVFGMGGNTGELFF
TRBV19	TRBJ2-5	CASSKRTEQETQYF
TRBV7-9	TRBJ2-7	CASSFGGHWGF
TRBV6-2/TRBV6-3	TRBJ2-1	CASSYRTRNYNEQFF
TRBV7-2	TRBJ2-3	CASSLKSGTGADTQYF
TRBV3-1/TRBV3-2	TRBJ1-2	CASSLRQGRGYTF
TRBV30	TRBJ1-2	CAWSTRNYGYTF
TRBV5-1	TRBJ1-1	CASSKGQGSNTEAFF
TRBV19	TRBJ1-1	CASSPTGDRGAFF
TRBV25-1	TRBJ2-7	CASTPDRGQVGEQYF
TRBV19	TRBJ1-3	CASSLQGVSGNTIYF
TRBV11-2	TRBJ1-2	CASSPLRGRLGGYTF
TRBV5-1	TRBJ2-7	CASSLPGLGAYEQYF
TRBV19	TRBJ1-2	CASSSGTGGVYGYTF
TRBV6-1	TRBJ1-1	CASSEPGRSTEAFF
TRBV5-1	TRBJ2-3	CASSPRLFSGRGSDTQYF
TRBV6-5	TRBJ1-2	CASSSTGGKYGYTF
TRBV5-8	TRBJ1-2	CASSLYGQADNYGYTF
TRBV19	TRBJ2-5	CASSRGLAGWEETQYF
TRBV5-6	TRBJ1-1	CASSLEGRGAFF
TRBV4-3	TRBJ1-4	CASSHADRLNEKLFF
TRBV4-1	TRBJ1-2	CASSPDRGKYGYTF
TRBV6-5	TRBJ1-2	CASRSTGVYGYTF
TRBV19	TRBJ1-1	CASIRTPGVEAFF
TRBV28	TRBJ2-1	CASSFILRETINEQFF
TRBV5-1	TRBJ2-7	CASSLAGLVYEQYF
TRBV19	TRBJ1-5	CASSTGTNNQPQHF
TRBV4-2	TRBJ1-6	CASSQGSRVNSPLHF
TRBV30	TRBJ1-2	CAWTRDRPYGYTF
TRBV2	TRBJ2-3	CASSVPSGETDTQYF
TRBV5-1	TRBJ2-2	CASSRQGVDTGELFF
TRBV19	TRBJ1-1	CASSQGTDTYAEAFF
TRBV5-1	TRBJ2-5	CASSAWTGAGRQETQYF
TRBV18	TRBJ1-1	CASSPRANTEAFF
TRBV11-2	TRBJ2-7	CASSLEGLEISEQYF
TRBV30	TRBJ2-7	CAWSVNRVYEQYF
TRBV19	TRBJ1-5	CASSSGTGRNQPQHF
TRBV9	TRBJ2-5	CASSPRVGGMETQYF
TRBV9	TRBJ2-2	CASSARDRGPTGELFF